This record looks at one TCR beta chain sequence and its context. Its antigen has not been determined. Base qualities were left out, and no much larger clone turns up one base away. The entry originates in a study of T cells in Graves' hyperthyroidism and ophthalmopathy (dated by TCRdb to between 2018 and 2020). With regard to the full study: Peripheral blood was collected at initial diagnosis, before any treatment. The roughly 94 discovery patients were randomly split 7:3 into training and test sets. In addition, the study compared T-cell repertoires in thyroid tissue and in blood from five or six Graves' hyperthyroidism patients. TCR Vbeta CDR3 sequencing of roughly 140 peripheral blood samples (roughly 41 ophthalmopathy, 70 to 85 hyperthyroidism and about 17 progressor patients) is reported in the paper. To identify TCR V-J signatures that set the groups apart, the researchers used a discovery cohort of 100 patients, made up of around 40 with Graves' ophthalmopathy and some 58 with stable Graves' hyperthyroidism. Once sampling was done, hyperthyroidism patients were given methimazole at a starting dose of 30 mg daily, whereas ophthalmopathy patients were given high-dose intravenous methylprednisolone. Prospective prediction of ophthalmopathy was tested in an independent validation cohort consisting of some 19 hyperthyroidism patients and some 16 patients who later progressed to ophthalmopathy. The paper as a whole reports these results and caveats: During validation, the model predicted progression to ophthalmopathy a median of around six months ahead of onset, with almost 71% sensitivity and less than 85% specificity. A model built on a 13 V-J signature distinguished ophthalmopathy from stable hyperthyroidism, reaching 87.88% sensitivity and 81.08% specificity in cross-validation and 80%/75% in testing. Sample size was not statistically predetermined, and blinding of investigators to group allocation was not performed. Most expanded thyroid clonotypes (frequency above 0.001) were also detected in blood, suggesting blood repertoires may reflect thyroid immune responses.

Amplification of TCR beta CDR3 regions was carried out from RNA transcripts. For the first round of RT-PCR on the TCR CDR3, the HTBI primer set was used together with the Qiagen OneStep RT-PCR kit. Libraries were constructed in a second round of multiplex PCR, after which size selection and purification were performed. The libraries were sequenced on an Illumina HiSeq2000 using paired-end 100 bp reads. As for how the authors treated the data: SOAPnuke was used to process the raw data, throwing out any read that contained adapters or uncalled bases, had a mean Phred below 15, or lacked an exact constant-primer or identifier match. High-quality paired reads were merged using COPE v1.2.5, and each unique nucleotide sequence was defined as a clonotype. MiTCR v1.1 was used to align the clonotypes against IMGT TRBV, TRBD and TRBJ reference segments. Analysis was restricted to V-J combinations with a frequency above 0.0001, which covered roughly 99% of repertoires. A TCS score was defined as the ratio of F50 (clonal expansion) to E x V (chaos), with BLOSUM62-based TCRdist applied between CDR3 peptides within each V-J. Welch's t-statistics and random forest reduced around 550 V-J features to roughly 13, which were used in a naive Bayes classifier (R e1071). In-frame beta chains were kept once TCRdb had trimmed the public reads at Q25 with fastp and called clones with MiXCR. For every CDR3 protein sequence, its rows merge into one entry that carries the most common genes and DNA. TCRdb's processing, not the study's, gives the V and J calls here. This sample lists roughly 500,000 distinct CDR3 sequences; 22% were detected once. Clones ranked in the top ten supply 45% to 50% of the sample.

Ophthalmopathy patients had moderately to severely active disease, with a Clinical Activity Score of 3 or more, a NOSPECS grade of 4 or more, and a disease duration of less than 3 months. Exclusion was applied to patients with uncontrolled infections, other autoimmune diseases, pregnancy or lactation. Clinical symptoms, serum thyroxine and TRAb, thyroid ultrasound, and orbital computed tomography formed the basis for the diagnoses. PBMCs were isolated from about 9.1 ml of fresh peripheral blood by Ficoll-Paque density gradient centrifugation. Trizol reagent was used to extract total RNA, and RNA quality was then checked on an Agilent 2100 Bioanalyzer. Here V drops 7 bases and J drops 5 bases, and the junction holds 10 bases not matched to any gene. CDR1 SGHVS and CDR2 FQNEAQ are derived from the germline V gene. The CDR3 numbers 17 residues from cysteine through phenylalanine. This entry keeps only the CDR3 DNA: 51 bases, framed from base 1.

Sequencing input: blood. The sequence is built from TRBV7-8 and TRBJ2-3; a stretch of 15 junction bases matches TRBD2. The clonotype originates from a woman aged 70-85 years with Graves' ophthalmopathy. The base sequence is TGTGCCAGCAACCTAGGACTAGCGGGAGGGCGGGAAGATACGCAGTATTTT. This codes for CASNLGLAGGREDTQYF. When the CDR3 is completed using the reference TRBV7-8 and TRBJ2-3 genes on either side, the full variable domain is GAGVSQSPRYKVAKRGQDVALRCDPISGHVSLFWYQQALGQGPEFLTYFQNEAQLDKSGLPSDRFFAERPEGSVSTLKIQRTQQEDSAVYLCASNLGLAGGREDTQYFGPGTRLTVL.